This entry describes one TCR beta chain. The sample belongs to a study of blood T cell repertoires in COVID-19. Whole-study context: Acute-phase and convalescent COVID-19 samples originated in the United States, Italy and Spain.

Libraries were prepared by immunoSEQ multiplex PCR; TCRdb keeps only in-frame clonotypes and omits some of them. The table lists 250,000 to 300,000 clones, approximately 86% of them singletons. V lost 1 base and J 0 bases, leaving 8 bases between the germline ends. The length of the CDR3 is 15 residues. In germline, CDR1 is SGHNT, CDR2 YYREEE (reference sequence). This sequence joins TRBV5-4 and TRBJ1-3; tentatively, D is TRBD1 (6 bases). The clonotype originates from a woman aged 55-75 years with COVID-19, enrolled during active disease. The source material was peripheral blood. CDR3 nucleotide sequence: TGTGCCAGCAGCTTGAAGGGGGTCTCTGGAAACACCATATATTTT. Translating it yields CASSLKGVSGNTIYF.